This T cell receptor (beta chain) was recorded in a study of cytomegalovirus exposure and HLA in healthy donors. Points from the study as a whole: The study put 150 or so TCR beta chains on its list as cytomegalovirus-associated. In a later analysis, TCR association rates varied by HLA locus: DRB1 most, HLA-C fewest. At a 0.05 false discovery rate, a later analysis found approximately 17,000 TCR beta sequences to be associated with HLA alleles.

CDR1 is SGHDT and CDR2 is YYEEEE in the germline V gene. Trimming cost V 4 bases and J 0 bases; bases outside gene matches: 5. This CDR3 is built from 16 residues. This PCR relied on a set of 60 Vbeta primers and 13 Jbeta primers. The authors' processing: A later analysis tallied approximately 78 million unique TCR beta chains, about 9.9 million of them shared. Here immunoSEQ multiplex PCR was the method, and the copy in TCRdb shows in-frame clones only, minus some. For V, J and clone size, that table is used; D and trimming come from the DNA. Seen in this sample are approximately 120,000 clones; the ten most common clones hold approximately 2.6%. Remarks on this clone: The antigen is not known.

The source material was PBMCs. The genes are TRBV5-6 and TRBJ1-3; 9 positions agree with TRBD1. The source of this sequence is a man aged 25 to 40 in good health and CMV-seronegative. The CDR3 DNA follows: TGTGCCAGCAGCCTCGGGACAGGGAGCTCTGGAAACACCATATATTTT. This translates into CASSLGTGSSGNTIYF.